This is a list of T cell receptor beta chains from one sample in a study of blood T cell repertoires in COVID-19. Repertoires were generated with immunoSEQ multiplex PCR, while TCRdb's copy carries only in-frame clones and drops some. The data show 91,000 or so clones, about 89% seen once. Input material: peripheral blood. The receptors here all came from a woman between 45 and 60 years old in a cohort sampled during active COVID-19. Both conserved end residues are part of each CDR3. The D gene is left open where the match is weak. Clone size, where shown, is once, few, many, or a class for clones that have expanded.

V gene	D gene	CDR3 length	clone size	J gene	CDR3 protein	CDR3 DNA
TRBV10-3	TRBD1	14	-	TRBJ1-3	CAISDRGVGNTIYF	TGTGCCATCAGCGACAGGGGCGTAGGAAACACCATATATTTT
TRBV7-3	TRBD1	13	-	TRBJ1-5	CASSPDRDQPQHF	TGTGCCAGCAGCCCCGACAGGGATCAGCCCCAGCATTTT
TRBV27	-	15	-	TRBJ1-2	CASSPRTPTNYGYTF	TGTGCCAGCAGTCCGAGGACACCGACTAACTATGGCTACACCTTC
TRBV6-1	-	15	-	TRBJ2-1	CASSEAPSAYNEQFF	TGTGCCAGCAGTGAAGCCCCGTCCGCCTACAATGAGCAGTTCTTC
TRBV5-1	-	16	-	TRBJ1-3	CASRGGALGSGNTIYF	TGCGCCAGCCGAGGAGGGGCGTTGGGCTCTGGAAACACCATATATTTT
TRBV2	-	11	few	TRBJ1-4	CASRSGEKLFF	TGTGCCAGCAGGTCGGGTGAAAAACTGTTTTTT
TRBV19	TRBD2	17	-	TRBJ2-7	CASSIVASGSFSYEQYF	TGTGCCAGTAGTATTGTGGCTAGCGGGAGTTTTTCGTACGAGCAGTACTTC
TRBV5-6	-	14	-	TRBJ2-5	CASSPWAIQETQYF	TGTGCCAGCAGCCCCTGGGCTATACAAGAGACCCAGTACTTC
TRBV5-1	-	14	-	TRBJ1-1	CASSLGRGNTEAFF	TGCGCCAGCAGCTTGGGTCGAGGGAACACTGAAGCTTTCTTT
TRBV2	TRBD2	14	-	TRBJ2-3	CASRTGGRVDTQYF	TGTGCCAGCAGGACGGGGGGGCGTGTAGATACGCAGTATTTT
TRBV6-2/TRBV6-3	TRBD2	21	-	TRBJ2-3	CASSYQTSGESNGAQLDTQYF	TGTGCCAGCAGTTACCAGACTAGCGGAGAGTCAAACGGCGCACAGTTGGATACGCAGTATTTT
TRBV10-1	-	13	-	TRBJ1-1	CASSDTSPREAFF	TGCGCCAGCAGTGATACGAGTCCCAGGGAAGCTTTCTTT
TRBV6-5	-	14	once	TRBJ2-5	CASSPQGFQETQYF	TGTGCCAGCAGTCCTCAGGGATTCCAAGAGACCCAGTACTTC
TRBV21-1	-	17	few	TRBJ2-7	CASSKIHGREVPYEQYF	TGTGCCAGCAGCAAAATCCATGGGCGGGAGGTCCCCTACGAGCAGTACTTC
TRBV3-1/TRBV3-2	TRBD2	14	-	TRBJ2-1	CASSQYAGGNEQFF	TGTGCCAGCAGCCAATATGCGGGGGGGAATGAGCAGTTCTTC
TRBV6-4	TRBD2	13	few	TRBJ2-1	CASSDLLAGLQFF	TGTGCCAGCAGTGATTTACTAGCGGGCTTACAGTTCTTC
TRBV2	-	15	-	TRBJ2-3	CASSEGRAFPGTQYF	TGTGCCAGCAGTGAAGGTAGAGCCTTCCCAGGGACGCAGTATTTT
TRBV28	TRBD2	19	-	TRBJ2-3	CASSFVIARAGADTDTQYF	TGTGCCAGCAGTTTTGTGATCGCCAGGGCGGGAGCCGATACAGATACGCAGTATTTT
TRBV18	TRBD1	15	-	TRBJ2-7	CASSLGQGPFYEQYF	TGTGCCAGCTCACTAGGACAGGGACCTTTCTACGAGCAGTACTTC
TRBV18	-	16	-	TRBJ1-1	CASSPRGGNMNTEAFF	TGTGCCAGCTCACCTAGGGGGGGGAATATGAACACTGAAGCTTTCTTT
TRBV19	-	12	-	TRBJ2-4	CASGLAKNIQYF	TGTGCCAGTGGACTAGCCAAAAACATTCAGTACTTC
TRBV6-2/TRBV6-3	TRBD2	15	-	TRBJ2-7	CASSYISGSWDEQYF	TGTGCCAGCAGTTACATTAGCGGGAGCTGGGACGAGCAGTACTTC
TRBV12-5	TRBD2	14	-	TRBJ2-7	CASGRSGGPYEQYF	TGTGCTAGTGGAAGGAGCGGGGGCCCCTACGAGCAGTACTTC
TRBV7-9	-	16	-	TRBJ2-2	CASSTQTGRLTGELFF	TGTGCCAGCAGCACTCAAACAGGAAGGCTCACCGGGGAGCTGTTTTTT
TRBV4-1	-	12	many	TRBJ2-7	CASSQDQDSQYF	TGCGCCAGCAGCCAAGATCAAGACAGCCAGTACTTC
TRBV7-9	-	12	-	TRBJ2-7	CASRGQTYEQYF	TGTGCCAGCAGGGGGCAGACCTACGAGCAGTACTTC
TRBV12-3/TRBV12-4	TRBD1	13	once	TRBJ2-1	CASRGTGFNEQFF	TGTGCCAGCAGGGGGACAGGGTTTAATGAGCAGTTCTTC
TRBV7-9	TRBD1	13	-	TRBJ1-1	CASSEQGVTEAFF	TGTGCCAGCAGCGAACAGGGGGTCACTGAAGCTTTCTTT
TRBV27	TRBD1	15	-	TRBJ1-1	CASSLLGQGGVGAFF	TGTGCCAGCAGTTTACTGGGACAGGGAGGGGTAGGAGCTTTCTTT
TRBV10-3	TRBD1	17	-	TRBJ2-1	CAISNSPGTASYNEQFF	TGTGCCATCAGTAACAGCCCCGGGACAGCCTCCTACAATGAGCAGTTCTTC
TRBV5-1	-	15	-	TRBJ2-2	CASSLVQKNTGELFF	TGCGCCAGCAGCTTGGTTCAAAAGAACACCGGGGAGCTGTTTTTT
TRBV7-2	TRBD2	19	-	TRBJ2-7	CASSLAGLAGVGVPYEQYF	TGTGCCAGCAGCTTAGCGGGACTAGCGGGAGTAGGAGTTCCCTACGAGCAGTACTTC
TRBV18	TRBD1	14	-	TRBJ2-7	CASSAGTGQYEQYF	TGTGCCAGCTCAGCAGGGACAGGGCAGTACGAGCAGTACTTC
TRBV5-1	TRBD2	17	-	TRBJ2-3	CASSWDPLAGDADTQYF	TGCGCCAGCAGCTGGGACCCTCTAGCGGGAGATGCAGATACGCAGTATTTT
TRBV6-5	TRBD1	15	once	TRBJ1-5	CASTTGGARGQPQHF	TGTGCCAGCACCACAGGGGGGGCGAGAGGACAGCCCCAGCATTTT
TRBV3-1/TRBV3-2	TRBD2	13	-	TRBJ2-2	CATVASGRAELFF	TGTGCCACCGTGGCTAGCGGGAGAGCAGAGCTGTTTTTT
TRBV5-1	-	14	-	TRBJ1-1	CASSLGTANTEAFF	TGCGCCAGCAGCTTAGGGACTGCGAACACTGAAGCTTTCTTT
TRBV15	-	13	-	TRBJ2-2	CATSRAGPGELFF	TGTGCCACCAGCAGAGCAGGTCCCGGGGAGCTGTTTTTT
TRBV5-1	TRBD1	15	-	TRBJ1-5	CASSLEGGGDQPQHF	TGCGCCAGCAGCTTGGAAGGGGGCGGGGATCAGCCCCAGCATTTT
TRBV9	TRBD2	13	-	TRBJ2-1	CATFSGTSNEQFF	TGTGCCACATTCTCCGGGACTAGCAATGAGCAGTTCTTC
TRBV7-9	TRBD1	14	-	TRBJ2-7	CASSFPGQGGEQYF	TGTGCCAGCAGCTTTCCGGGACAGGGGGGCGAGCAGTACTTC
TRBV6-5	-	13	-	TRBJ1-2	CASRGTGNYGYTF	TGTGCCAGCAGGGGAACAGGCAACTATGGCTACACCTTC
TRBV6-1	TRBD1	16	-	TRBJ2-7	CASSASDRVGRYEQYF	TGTGCCAGCAGTGCTTCGGACAGGGTAGGGAGATACGAGCAGTACTTC
TRBV7-2	-	15	-	TRBJ2-1	CASSPRQRAYNEQFF	TGTGCCAGCAGCCCTAGACAGCGGGCCTACAATGAGCAGTTCTTC
TRBV11-2	-	13	-	TRBJ1-5	CASSAGPGQPQHF	TGTGCCAGCAGCGCGGGGCCGGGGCAGCCCCAGCATTTT
TRBV6-1	TRBD1	18	-	TRBJ1-4	CASSGTGGAGTGREKLFF	TGTGCCAGCAGTGGAACCGGGGGGGCCGGGACAGGGAGGGAAAAACTGTTTTTT
TRBV5-1	-	14	-	TRBJ1-2	CASSYGRDSYGYTF	TGCGCCAGCAGCTACGGACGGGATAGCTATGGCTACACCTTC
TRBV6-1	-	13	-	TRBJ1-2	CASSEASRGLYTF	TGTGCCAGCAGTGAAGCGTCCAGGGGCCTCTACACCTTC
TRBV9	TRBD2	17	once	TRBJ2-2	CASSVGLAGSSNGELFF	TGTGCCAGCAGCGTGGGACTAGCGGGGAGTTCGAACGGGGAGCTGTTTTTT
TRBV28	-	13	-	TRBJ1-4	CASSPTWGRELFF	TGTGCCAGCAGTCCAACCTGGGGCCGGGAACTGTTTTTT